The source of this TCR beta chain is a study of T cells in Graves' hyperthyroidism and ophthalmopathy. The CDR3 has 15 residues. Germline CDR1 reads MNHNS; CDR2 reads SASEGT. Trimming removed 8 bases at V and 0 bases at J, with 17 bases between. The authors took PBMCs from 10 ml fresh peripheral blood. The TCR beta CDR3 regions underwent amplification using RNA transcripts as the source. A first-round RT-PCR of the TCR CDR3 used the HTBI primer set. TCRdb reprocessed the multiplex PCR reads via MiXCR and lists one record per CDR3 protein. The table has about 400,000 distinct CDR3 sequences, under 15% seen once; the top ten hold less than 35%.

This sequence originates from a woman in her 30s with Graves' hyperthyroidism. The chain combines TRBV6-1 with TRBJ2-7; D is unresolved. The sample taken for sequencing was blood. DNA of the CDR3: TGTGCCAGCTCTGATACAGACCGAATCTCCTACGAGCAGTACTTC. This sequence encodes CASSDTDRISYEQYF.